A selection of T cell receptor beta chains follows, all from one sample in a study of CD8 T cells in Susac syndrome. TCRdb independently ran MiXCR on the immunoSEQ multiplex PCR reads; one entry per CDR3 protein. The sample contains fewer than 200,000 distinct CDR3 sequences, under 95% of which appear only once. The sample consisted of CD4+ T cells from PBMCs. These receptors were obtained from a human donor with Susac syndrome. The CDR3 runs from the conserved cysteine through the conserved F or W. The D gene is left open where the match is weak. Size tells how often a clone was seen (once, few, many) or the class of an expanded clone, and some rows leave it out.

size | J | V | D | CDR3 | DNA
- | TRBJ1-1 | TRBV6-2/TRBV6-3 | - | CASRAGPEAFF | TGTGCCTCTCGAGCCGGTCCCGAAGCTTTCTTT
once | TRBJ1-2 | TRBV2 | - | CASSEWGGNGYTF | TGTGCCAGCAGTGAATGGGGAGGGAATGGCTACACCTTC
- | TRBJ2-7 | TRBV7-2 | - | CASSLDSGEQYF | TGTGCCAGCAGCTTAGATAGCGGCGAGCAGTACTTC
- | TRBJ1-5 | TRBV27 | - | CASTLTAGGQPQHF | TGTGCCAGCACCTTGACAGCCGGGGGGCAGCCCCAGCATTTT
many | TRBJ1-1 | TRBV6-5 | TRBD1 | CASSRQGNTEAFF | TGTGCCAGCAGTCGACAGGGGAACACTGAAGCTTTCTTT
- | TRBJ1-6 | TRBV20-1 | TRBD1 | CSARQQGEFPNSPLHF | TGCAGTGCTAGACAACAGGGGGAATTCCCCAATTCACCCCTCCACTTT
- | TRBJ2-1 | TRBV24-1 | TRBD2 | CATSDGAGGWNEQFF | TGTGCCACCAGTGACGGAGCGGGGGGGTGGAATGAGCAGTTCTTC
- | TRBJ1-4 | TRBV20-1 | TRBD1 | CSARDAGQGNEKLFF | TGCAGTGCTAGAGACGCGGGACAGGGAAATGAAAAACTGTTTTTT
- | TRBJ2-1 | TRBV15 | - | CATSRDPGGSSNEQFF | TGTGCCACCAGCAGAGATCCAGGGGGGTCTAGCAATGAGCAGTTCTTC
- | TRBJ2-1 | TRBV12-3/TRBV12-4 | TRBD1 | CASSRRTGNFHNEQFF | TGTGCCAGCAGCCGCCGGACAGGGAATTTTCACAATGAGCAGTTCTTC
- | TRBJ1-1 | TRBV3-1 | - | CASSQYLVGAAEAFF | TGTGCCAGCAGCCAGTACCTAGTGGGGGCTGCTGAAGCTTTCTTT
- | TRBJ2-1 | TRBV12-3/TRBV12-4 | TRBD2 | CASSSRTSGGGHEQFF | TGTGCCAGCAGTTCACGGACTAGCGGGGGGGGCCATGAGCAGTTCTTC
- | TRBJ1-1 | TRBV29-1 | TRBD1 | CSATGTGGYTEAFF | TGCAGCGCCACCGGGACAGGGGGCTATACTGAAGCTTTCTTT
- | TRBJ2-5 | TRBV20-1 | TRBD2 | CSTGGFQETQYF | TGCAGTACCGGGGGGTTTCAAGAGACCCAGTACTTC
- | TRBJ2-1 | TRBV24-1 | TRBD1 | CATSDDRDLNEQFF | TGTGCCACCAGTGATGACAGGGATCTGAATGAGCAGTTCTTC
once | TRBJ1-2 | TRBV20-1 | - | CSARAGGNNYGYTF | TGCAGTGCTAGAGCCGGAGGCAATAACTATGGCTACACCTTC
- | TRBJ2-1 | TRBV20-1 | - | CSGAVTGSYNEQFF | TGCAGCGGGGCGGTAACAGGGTCCTACAATGAGCAGTTCTTC
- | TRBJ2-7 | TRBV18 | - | CASSPPGVPYEQYF | TGTGCCAGCTCACCACCTGGAGTCCCCTACGAGCAGTACTTC
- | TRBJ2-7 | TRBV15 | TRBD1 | CATSPGGTGIHEQYF | TGTGCCACCAGCCCAGGAGGGACAGGCATCCACGAGCAGTACTTC
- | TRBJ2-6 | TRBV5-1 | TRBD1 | CASSLPPGQVYSGANVLTF | TGCGCCAGCAGCCTTCCCCCTGGACAGGTGTACTCTGGGGCCAACGTCCTGACTTTC
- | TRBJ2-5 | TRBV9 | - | CASSSGHLYQETQYF | TGTGCCAGCAGCTCGGGACACTTGTACCAAGAGACCCAGTACTTC
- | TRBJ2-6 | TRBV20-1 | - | CSARPWSLAGANVLTF | TGCAGTGCTAGGCCCTGGAGTCTTGCGGGGGCCAACGTCCTGACTTTC
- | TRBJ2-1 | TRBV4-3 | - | CASSHKTYHEQFF | TGCGCCAGCAGCCACAAGACATACCATGAGCAGTTCTTC
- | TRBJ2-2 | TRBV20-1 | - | CSAITKLNTGELFF | TGCAGTGCTATCACCAAACTTAACACCGGGGAGCTGTTTTTT
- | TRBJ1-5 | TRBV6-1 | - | CASREGRNSNQPQHF | TGTGCCTCCCGGGAGGGCAGAAATAGCAATCAGCCCCAGCATTTT
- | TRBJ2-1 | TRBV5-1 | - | CASSEGLQSPRFF | TGCGCCAGCAGCGAGGGACTTCAGTCTCCCAGGTTCTTC
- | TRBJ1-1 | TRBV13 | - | CASSSQDTEAFF | TGTGCCAGCAGCTCCCAGGACACTGAAGCTTTCTTT
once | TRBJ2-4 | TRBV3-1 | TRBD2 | CASSQESWLAGGQEGNIQYF | TGTGCCAGCAGCCAAGAATCGTGGCTAGCGGGGGGGCAGGAGGGAAACATTCAGTACTTC
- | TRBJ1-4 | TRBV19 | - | CASSGGPKEKLFF | TGTGCCAGTAGTGGCGGGCCGAAGGAAAAACTGTTTTTT
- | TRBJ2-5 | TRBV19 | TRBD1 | CASSIKTGKYQETQYF | TGTGCCAGTAGTATAAAGACAGGGAAGTACCAAGAGACCCAGTACTTC
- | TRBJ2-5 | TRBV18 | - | CASSPGVGETQYF | TGTGCCAGCTCACCAGGAGTGGGGGAGACCCAGTACTTC
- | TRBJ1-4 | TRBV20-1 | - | CSARDPSSDEKLFF | TGCAGTGCTAGAGACCCCTCCTCCGATGAAAAACTGTTTTTT
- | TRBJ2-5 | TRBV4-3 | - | CASSQEEGRGRADF | TGCGCCAGCAGCCAAGAAGAGGGTCGGGGCAGGGCTGACTTC
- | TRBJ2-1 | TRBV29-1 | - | CSADRNNEQFF | TGCAGCGCAGACAGAAACAATGAGCAGTTCTTC
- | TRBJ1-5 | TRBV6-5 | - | CASRSGQEGQPQHF | TGTGCCAGCAGGAGCGGGCAGGAGGGTCAGCCCCAGCATTTT
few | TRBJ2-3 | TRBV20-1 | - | CSARVGAGKPADTQYF | TGCAGTGCTAGAGTAGGGGCAGGGAAACCCGCAGATACGCAGTATTTT
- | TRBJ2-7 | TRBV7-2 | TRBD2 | CASSLRSERGGYEQYF | TGTGCCAGCAGCTTAAGGTCCGAGCGGGGGGGCTACGAGCAGTACTTC
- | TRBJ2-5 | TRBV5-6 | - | CASSGLRQETQYF | TGTGCCAGCAGCGGGCTCCGTCAAGAGACCCAGTACTTC
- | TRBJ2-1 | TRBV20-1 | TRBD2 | CSPNLAGAYNEQFF | TGCAGTCCAAACTTAGCGGGGGCCTACAATGAGCAGTTCTTC
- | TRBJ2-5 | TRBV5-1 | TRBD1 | CASSPWTGRETQYF | TGCGCCAGCAGCCCCTGGACAGGAAGAGAGACCCAGTACTTC
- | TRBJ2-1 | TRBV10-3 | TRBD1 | CAIRRQGAWDEQFF | TGTGCCATCAGGCGGCAGGGGGCTTGGGATGAGCAGTTCTTC
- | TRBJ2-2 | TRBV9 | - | CASSPSGPDTGELFF | TGTGCCAGCAGCCCAAGTGGCCCCGACACCGGGGAGCTGTTTTTT
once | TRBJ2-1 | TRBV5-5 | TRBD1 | CASSTGQGAYNEQFF | TGTGCCAGCAGCACCGGACAGGGGGCCTACAATGAGCAGTTCTTC
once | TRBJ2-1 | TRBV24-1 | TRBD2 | CATARGDGNEQFF | TGTGCCACGGCGCGGGGGGACGGGAATGAGCAGTTCTTC
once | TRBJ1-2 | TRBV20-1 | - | CSARAPGGTYGYTF | TGCAGTGCTAGAGCGCCAGGAGGGACCTATGGCTACACCTTC
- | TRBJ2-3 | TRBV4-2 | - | CASSQEGGRTDTQYF | TGTGCCAGCAGTCAGGAGGGGGGCCGGACAGATACGCAGTATTTT
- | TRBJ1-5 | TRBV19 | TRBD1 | CASSKDRVGNQPQHF | TGTGCCAGTAGTAAAGACAGGGTCGGCAATCAGCCCCAGCATTTT
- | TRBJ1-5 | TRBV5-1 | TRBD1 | CASSLGTGLQPQHF | TGCGCCAGCAGCCTCGGGACAGGGCTTCAGCCCCAGCATTTT
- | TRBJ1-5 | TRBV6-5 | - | CASRTKRGQPQHF | TGTGCCAGCAGAACCAAAAGGGGGCAGCCCCAGCATTTT
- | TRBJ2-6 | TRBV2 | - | CASSEFGLRVSGANVLTF | TGTGCCAGCAGTGAGTTCGGGCTTAGGGTGTCTGGGGCCAACGTCCTGACTTTC
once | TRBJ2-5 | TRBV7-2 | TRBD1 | CASSSGQGAWETQYF | TGTGCCAGCAGCTCGGGACAGGGGGCGTGGGAGACCCAGTACTTC
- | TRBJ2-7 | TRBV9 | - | CASSATPALGTYEQYF | TGTGCCAGCAGCGCGACCCCGGCCTTAGGGACCTACGAGCAGTACTTC